This T cell receptor (beta chain) was observed in a study of T cell responses to AZD1222 COVID-19 vaccine. Sequenced by immunoSEQ multiplex PCR; TCRdb stores in-frame clones only, minus some. The table lists 120,000 to 150,000 clones, 85% to 90% of them singletons. Germline-derived CDR1 and CDR2 are KGHSH and LQKENI. This CDR3 has 14 amino acids. Losses at the gene ends were 0 bases for V and 6 bases for J; bases not matched to a gene: 3. This rearrangement joins TRBV18 to TRBJ2-3; 7 bases match TRBD1. Sequencing was performed on peripheral blood, taken 28 days after the second AZD1222 dose. The TCR was taken from an adult who received the AZD1222 COVID-19 vaccine. As DNA, the CDR3 is TGTGCCAGCTCACCACCAGGCAGGGGGGATACGCAGTATTTT. It encodes CASSPPGRGDTQYF.